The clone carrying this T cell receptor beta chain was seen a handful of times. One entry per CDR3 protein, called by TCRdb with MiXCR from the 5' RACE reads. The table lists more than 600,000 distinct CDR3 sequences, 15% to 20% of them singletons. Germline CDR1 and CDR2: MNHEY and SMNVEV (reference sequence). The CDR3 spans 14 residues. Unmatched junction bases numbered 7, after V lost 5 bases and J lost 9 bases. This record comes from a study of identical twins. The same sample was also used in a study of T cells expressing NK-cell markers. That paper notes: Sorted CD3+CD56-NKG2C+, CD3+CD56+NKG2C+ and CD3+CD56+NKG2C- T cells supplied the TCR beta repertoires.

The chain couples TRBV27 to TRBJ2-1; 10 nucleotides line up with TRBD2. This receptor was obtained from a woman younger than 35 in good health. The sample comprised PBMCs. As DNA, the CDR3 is TGTGCCAGCAGTCCCCAGAGCGGGAGGGGTGAGCAGTTCTTC. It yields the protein CASSPQSGRGEQFF.